These 25 T cell receptor beta chains originate from one sample sequenced in a study of blood T cell repertoires in COVID-19. TCRdb's table, derived via immunoSEQ multiplex PCR, lists solely in-frame clones and lacks some. The profile shows under 200,000 clones, about 90% of them singletons. Material: peripheral blood. These receptors originate from a man aged 55-75 years with active or convalescent COVID-19.

V gene TRBV2 combines with J gene TRBJ2-7; a possible D gene is TRBD1 (6 bases). V was cut by 8 bases and J by 2 bases, with 16 bases left in between. Germline assignment: CDR1 SNHLY and CDR2 FYNNEI. The CDR3 has 14 residues. The CDR3 protein is CASVPGTHTYEQYF. The CDR3, as DNA: TGTGCCAGCGTCCCCGGGACACACACCTACGAGCAGTACTTC.

The chain employs TRBV27 and TRBJ2-3, with 14 bases lining up with TRBD2. The germline CDR1 and CDR2 sequences are MNHEY and SMNVEV (reference sequence). The J segment lost 5 bases and the V segment lost 6 bases, leaving 25 bases of the junction unmatched. There are 22 residues in the CDR3. The CDR3 sequence is CASSFRFPSGTSGGQQVDTQYF. CDR3 sequence (DNA): TGTGCCAGCAGCTTTCGTTTCCCCTCCGGGACTAGCGGGGGTCAACAGGTAGATACGCAGTATTTT.

Turning to this clone: The same CDR3 can be traced to other DNA sequences in this sample. The chain joins TRBV5-5 to TRBJ1-1; D is perhaps TRBD1 (6 bases). Per the germline V gene, CDR1 is SGHKS and CDR2 is YYEKEE (reference sequence). Between the trimmed V and J ends, which lost 0 bases and 5 bases, there was a span of 8 bases. CDR3 length: 13 amino acids. The CDR3 DNA reads TGTGCCAGCAGCTTGGCAGGGGATACTGAAGCTTTCTTT. Translating it yields CASSLAGDTEAFF.

The rearrangement uses TRBV5-1 and TRBJ1-3; D is uncertain. Trimming removed 1 base at V and 2 bases at J, with 10 bases between. The germline V gene encodes CDR1 SGHRS and CDR2 YFSETQ. This CDR3 is built from 15 residues. Written as DNA, the CDR3 is TGCGCCAGCAGCTTGACGCGCGAGACTGGAAACACCATATATTTT. Its protein is CASSLTRETGNTIYF.

The V gene is TRBV6-1, the J gene TRBJ2-1; 11 bases map to TRBD2. Germline loops: CDR1 MNHNS, CDR2 SASEGT. The V and J ends lost 4 bases and 0 bases, in that order; junction bases with no gene match: 11. This CDR3 spans 19 amino acids. CDR3 nucleotide sequence: TGTGCCAGCAGTGGAGGGCTAGCGGGGGGAAAAAGCTCCTACAATGAGCAGTTCTTC. As protein: CASSGGLAGGKSSYNEQFF.

This chain connects TRBV7-3 to TRBJ2-3; TRBD1 matches 8 bases. This CDR3 contains 14 residues. Germline loops: CDR1 SGHTA, CDR2 FQGTGA. J lost 4 bases, V lost 5 bases, and 5 bases had no gene match. The CDR3 coding sequence is TGTGCCAGCAGCCCCAGGGGGCCCGCAGATACGCAGTATTTT. It translates to CASSPRGPADTQYF.

This chain uses TRBV10-3 with TRBJ2-3, with D tentatively TRBD1 (5 bases). V lost 0 bases and J 5 bases, leaving 21 bases between the germline ends. CDR1 ENHRY and CDR2 SYGVKD come from the germline V gene. The CDR3 extends over 18 amino acids. The CDR3 region has the DNA TGTGCCATCAGTGAGTCTGGGGCCGGCGGTAGACAGAAAGATACGCAGTATTTT. It translates to CAISESGAGGRQKDTQYF.

The DNA of the CDR3 is TGTGCCAGCAGCTCGGGAAAGGACAGGGGTTTTTCAGATACGCAGTATTTT. It encodes CASSSGKDRGFSDTQYF. The chain couples TRBV5-4 to TRBJ2-3; 9 bases line up with TRBD1. V dropped 3 bases and J dropped 4; count of bases not matched to a gene: 12. The CDR3 consists of 17 residues. Per germline, CDR1 SGHNT and CDR2 YYREEE (reference sequence).

The rearrangement uses TRBV2 and TRBJ2-6; D call uncertain. Trimming stripped 4 bases from V and 0 bases from J, with 4 bases between. There are 14 residues in the CDR3. CDR1 is SNHLY and CDR2 is FYNNEI in the germline V gene. This CDR3 is CASSANSGANVLTF. The DNA of the CDR3 is TGTGCCAGCAGTGCTAACTCTGGGGCCAACGTCCTGACTTTC. Based on the CDR3 plus reference TRBV2 and TRBJ2-6, the full variable domain is EPEVTQTPSHQVTQMGQEVILRCVPISNHLYFYWYRQILGQKVEFLVSFYNNEISEKSEIFDDQFSVERPDGSNFTLKIRSTKLEDSAMYFCASSANSGANVLTFGAGSRLTVL.

This clone has just one count. V is TRBV29-1 and J is TRBJ2-1; 8 positions agree with TRBD2. The length of the CDR3 is 15 residues. The V gene's germline CDR1 is SQVTM and CDR2 ANQGSEA. Trimming took 1 base from V and 1 from J; bases not matched to a gene: 3. CDR3 amino acids: CSVEGGGFSYNEQFF. The CDR3 nucleotides read TGCAGCGTTGAAGGCGGGGGGTTTTCCTACAATGAGCAGTTCTTC.

The V gene is TRBV27, the J gene TRBJ1-2; 10 bases are a match to TRBD1. This CDR3 has 15 residues. Germline lookup yields CDR1 MNHEY and CDR2 SMNVEV (reference sequence). V gave up 5 bases and J gave up 4 bases; unmatched junction bases: 7. For the CDR3, the DNA is TGTGCCAGCAGTAAAGACAGGGGGCCTTCCTATGGCTACACCTTC. Its protein is CASSKDRGPSYGYTF.

The chain recombines TRBV5-1 with TRBJ2-3; 7 bases are a match to TRBD1. CDR1 and CDR2 from the germline V gene are SGHRS and YFSETQ. The V and J ends lost 4 bases and 1 base, in that order; junction bases with no gene match: 3. The CDR3 is 14 residues long. For the CDR3, the DNA is TGCGCCAGCAGCGGGGGACAGCGCACAGATACGCAGTATTTT. Its translation: CASSGGQRTDTQYF.

This clone showed up just a few times. V is TRBV4-2 and J is TRBJ2-1, with 10 bases matching TRBD2. The CDR3 covers 16 residues. The junction had 6 bases not matched to a gene; V was cut back by 1 base and J by 6 bases. Germline V gives CDR1 LGHNA, CDR2 YNFKEQ. The CDR3: CASSQAASGGANEQFF. The CDR3 nucleotides are TGTGCCAGCAGCCAAGCGGCCAGCGGGGGGGCCAATGAGCAGTTCTTC.

The rearrangement uses TRBV6-5 and TRBJ2-3, with D maybe TRBD2 (5 bases). The length of the CDR3 is 15 residues. Germline loops: CDR1 MNHEY, CDR2 SVGAGI. Trimming removed 6 bases from V and 4 bases from J, with 17 bases in between. The CDR3 DNA is TGTGCCAGCAGCCCACTTGAACTAGGGTCAGATACGCAGTATTTT. Amino acids: CASSPLELGSDTQYF.

The rearrangement links TRBV29-1 to TRBJ1-1, with 7 nucleotides matching TRBD1. The CDR3 runs 12 residues. Unmatched junction bases numbered 7, after V lost 5 bases and J lost 7 bases. The germline V gene encodes CDR1 SQVTM and CDR2 ANQGSEA. CDR3 coding DNA: TGCAGCGTTCAAAGGGACAGTCTTGAAGCTTTCTTT. Protein product: CSVQRDSLEAFF.

The rearrangement joins TRBV29-1 to TRBJ1-1; TRBD1 agrees at 12 bases. The CDR3 runs to 15 residues. The germline gives CDR1 SQVTM, CDR2 ANQGSEA. After removal of 6 bases from V and 10 bases from J, the junction contained 15 bases not matched to a gene. Here the CDR3 reads CSVLGTGGLIPGAFF. CDR3 DNA sequence: TGCAGCGTACTCGGGACAGGGGGCCTAATCCCGGGAGCTTTCTTT.

The chain recombines TRBV6-5 with TRBJ1-4, with a tentative D call TRBD1 (6 bases). The CDR3 totals 13 residues. The V end lost 5 bases, the J end lost 7 bases, and 11 bases lay between the germline ends. The germline V gene encodes CDR1 MNHEY and CDR2 SVGAGI. CDR3 residues: CASSPQGVEKLFF. The CDR3 nucleotides read TGTGCCAGCAGTCCACAGGGAGTTGAAAAACTGTTTTTT.

The CDR3 sequence: CASRRTGVQETQYF. CDR3 DNA: TGTGCCAGCAGGCGGACAGGAGTCCAAGAGACCCAGTACTTC. The chain employs TRBV6-6 and TRBJ2-5, with 7 bases fitting TRBD1. Germline CDR1 MNHNY, CDR2 SVGAGI (reference sequence). The CDR3 is 14 residues long. Unmatched junction bases numbered 5, after V lost 6 bases and J lost 1 base.

This chain links TRBV19 with TRBJ1-2, with TRBD1 matching over 7 bases. Per germline, CDR1 LNHDA and CDR2 SQIVND (reference sequence). CDR3 length equals 14 residues. V gave up 5 bases and J gave up 4 bases; unmatched junction bases: 7. The CDR3 coding sequence is TGTGCCAGTAGTCAGGGACAGAAGCTCTATGGCTACACCTTC. It translates to CASSQGQKLYGYTF.

The chain is built from TRBV6-4 and TRBJ2-3, with 7 bases matching TRBD2. This CDR3 has 13 amino acids. V lost 5 bases and J lost 1; bases outside the gene matches: 0. CDR1 and CDR2 (germline): MRHNA, SNTAGT. This CDR3 reads CASSSGGTDTQYF. CDR3 coding DNA: TGTGCCAGCAGTAGCGGGGGCACAGATACGCAGTATTTT.

This chain links TRBV18 with TRBJ1-5; 7 positions match TRBD1. J gave up 0 bases and V 3 bases, and 2 bases lay outside the gene matches. The CDR3 spans 15 residues. In germline, CDR1 is KGHSH, CDR2 LQKENI. The chain's CDR3 is CASSPGQNSNQPQHF. CDR3 nucleotides: TGTGCCAGCTCACCGGGACAGAATAGCAATCAGCCCCAGCATTTT.

This clone showed up just once. The rearrangement links TRBV9 to TRBJ1-1, with a possible D match to TRBD1 (6 bases). Germline values: CDR1 SGDLS, CDR2 YYNGEE. CDR3 length: 16 residues. V was trimmed by 3 bases and J by 0 bases, leaving 15 bases between them. CDR3: CASSAEIGTLNTEAFF. CDR3 in DNA: TGTGCCAGCAGCGCCGAGATCGGGACACTGAACACTGAAGCTTTCTTT. Supplemented by reference TRBV9 and TRBJ1-1, the full variable domain reads DSGVTQTPKHLITATGQRVTLRCSPRSGDLSVYWYQQSLDQGLQFLIQYYNGEERAKGNILERFSAQQFPDLHSELNLSSLELGDSALYFCASSAEIGTLNTEAFFGQGTRLTVV.

The CDR3 loop is CASSSLAGETQYF. In DNA, the CDR3 is TGCGCCAGCAGCTCGCTAGCGGGGGAGACCCAGTACTTC. This chain joins TRBV5-1 and TRBJ2-5; TRBD2 matches 9 bases. CDR3 length equals 13 residues. Germline values: CDR1 SGHRS, CDR2 YFSETQ. V shed 3 bases and J 5 bases; nucleotides not matched to a gene: 2.

V is TRBV5-1 and J is TRBJ2-5; perhaps TRBD1 as D (5 bases). The germline V and J ends were trimmed by 0 bases and 2 bases, with 14 bases remaining between them. Germline-derived CDR1 and CDR2 are SGHRS and YFSETQ. The CDR3 runs to 16 residues. The chain's CDR3 is CASSLGGYPGQETQYF. The CDR3 DNA reads TGCGCCAGCAGCTTGGGGGGCTACCCTGGACAAGAGACCCAGTACTTC.

This clone was seen more than once but under ten times. V usage is TRBV19 and J usage is TRBJ1-5; the match to TRBD1 covers 7 bases. V lost 7 bases to trimming and J lost 6 bases; unmatched junction nucleotides: 12. The CDR3 is 15 amino acids. Germline CDR1 is LNHDA and CDR2 is SQIVND (reference sequence). The CDR3 here is CASTGGGTVRQPQHF. CDR3 DNA: TGTGCCAGTACCGGAGGCGGGACAGTACGTCAGCCCCAGCATTTT. The full variable domain, its missing parts supplied by reference TRBV19 and TRBJ1-5, is DGGITQSPKYLFRKEGQNVTLSCEQNLNHDAMYWYRQDPGQGLRLIYYSQIVNDFQKGDIAEGYSVSREKKESFPLTVTSAQKNPTAFYLCASTGGGTVRQPQHFGDGTRLSIL.